The 30 T cell receptor beta chains reported below all come from one sample, sequenced in a study of cytomegalovirus exposure and HLA in healthy donors. TCRdb's table, derived via immunoSEQ multiplex PCR, lists solely in-frame clones and lacks some. The sample lists 150,000 to 200,000 clones, around 84% occurring once. The sample taken for sequencing was PBMCs. Source of these receptors: a man younger than 30 in good health and CMV-seropositive.

This clone was counted a few times. The gene calls are TRBV28 and TRBJ1-1, with TRBD1 as a possible D gene (6 bases). Trimming took off 6 bases at V and 2 bases at J, with 10 bases between the two ends. The CDR3 totals 13 residues. From germline, CDR1 is MDHEN and CDR2 SYDVKM. CDR3 DNA: TGTGCCAGCAGGTTACAGGGCAACACTGAAGCTTTCTTT. Residues: CASRLQGNTEAFF.

Here the CDR3 DNA reads TGTGCCAGCAGGGACAGGGGTCGAGACACCGGGGAGCTGTTTTTT. Its protein is CASRDRGRDTGELFF. This sequence joins TRBV11-3 and TRBJ2-2; 9 nucleotides align to TRBD1. This CDR3 spans 15 amino acids. V was clipped by 6 bases and J by 3 bases; unmatched bases: 5. Germline V gives CDR1 SGHNT, CDR2 YENEEA.

The J gene is TRBJ1-1, the V gene TRBV6-1, with D tentatively TRBD1 (6 bases). Trimming cost V 8 bases and J 6 bases, with 16 bases left between them. Germline V gives CDR1 MNHNS, CDR2 SASEGT. The length of the CDR3 is 13 residues. The CDR3 DNA is TGTGCCAGCCATCAGGGGCCCGGGGCTGAAGCTTTCTTT. Its protein product is CASHQGPGAEAFF.

The chain uses TRBV6-6 and TRBJ2-1; possible D gene TRBD2, 5 bases. Trimming took 6 bases from V and 8 from J, leaving 14 bases between them. The CDR3 runs to 13 residues. Germline loops: CDR1 MNHNY, CDR2 SVGAGI (reference sequence). CDR3 region: CASSPTSFYEQFF. CDR3 bases: TGTGCCAGCAGCCCCACTAGTTTCTATGAGCAGTTCTTC.

The sample holds a few counts of this clone. This sequence joins TRBV7-2 and TRBJ2-6; possible D gene TRBD2, 7 bases. The germline CDR1 and CDR2 sequences are SGHTA and FQGNSA. The V end was cut by 1 base, the J end by 3 bases, with 16 bases between. CDR3 length: 18 residues. The CDR3 spells CASSLVAGAQNGANVLTF. The CDR3 nucleotides are TGTGCCAGCAGCTTAGTTGCGGGGGCCCAGAATGGGGCCAACGTCCTGACTTTC.

The V gene is TRBV28, the J gene TRBJ1-2, with D tentatively TRBD1 (6 bases). V gave up 5 bases and J gave up 8 bases, with 15 bases separating them. This CDR3 has 13 amino acids. Germline CDR1 is MDHEN and CDR2 is SYDVKM. CDR3 in amino acids: CASSPRPGEGYTF. DNA for the CDR3: TGTGCCAGCAGTCCCCGGCCAGGGGAAGGCTACACCTTC.

The chain is built from TRBV11-2 and TRBJ2-3, with D possibly matching TRBD2 (6 bases). This CDR3 spans 18 amino acids. V lost 1 base and J lost 0, with 17 bases in between. From germline, CDR1 is SGHAT and CDR2 FQNNGV. DNA of the CDR3: TGTGCCAGCAGCTTAGGGGCGGGGAGAGGACCTAGCACAGATACGCAGTATTTT. This translates into CASSLGAGRGPSTDTQYF.

The CDR3 DNA reads as TGTGCCAGCAGTTTATCGGGACTACCTGCCTACAATGAGCAGTTCTTC. Translation gives CASSLSGLPAYNEQFF. The chain uses TRBV27 and TRBJ2-1, with 7 bases fitting TRBD2. The CDR3 covers 16 residues. Germline V gene sequence: CDR1 MNHEY, CDR2 SMNVEV (reference sequence). V lost 0 bases to trimming and J lost 2 bases; unmatched junction nucleotides: 4.

The chain is built from TRBV15 and TRBJ2-7; D ambiguous. Germline CDR1 reads LNHNV; CDR2 reads YYDKDF (reference sequence). V dropped 1 base and J dropped 4 bases, with 8 bases sitting between them. The CDR3 spans 13 residues. CDR3 region: CATSRVPGYEQYF. The CDR3 bases are TGTGCCACCAGCAGAGTACCCGGTTACGAGCAGTACTTC.

V is TRBV29-1 and J is TRBJ2-5, with 7 bases identical to TRBD2. This CDR3 is built from 13 residues. V lost 7 bases, J lost 5 bases, and 10 bases stayed unmatched. The V gene's germline CDR1 is SQVTM and CDR2 ANQGSEA. The CDR3 sequence is CSANRLARETQYF. The CDR3 DNA reads TGCAGCGCCAACCGACTAGCCCGGGAGACCCAGTACTTC.

This clone was observed a single time. The chain uses TRBV27 and TRBJ1-5, with D possibly matching TRBD1 (5 bases). Germline loops: CDR1 MNHEY, CDR2 SMNVEV (reference sequence). Trimming removed 5 bases at V and 5 bases at J, with 10 bases between. The CDR3 is made up of 13 amino acids. This CDR3 reads CASSLGGDQPQHF. The CDR3 coding sequence is TGTGCCAGCAGTCTAGGAGGGGATCAGCCCCAGCATTTT.

The chain joins TRBV11-2 to TRBJ2-3; TRBD2 agrees at 10 bases. The junction had 7 bases not matched to a gene; V was cut back by 5 bases and J by 2 bases. The CDR3 is 16 amino acids. The germline V gene encodes CDR1 SGHAT and CDR2 FQNNGV. The CDR3 reads CASSTLAGTYTDTQYF. As DNA, the CDR3 is TGTGCCAGCAGCACACTAGCGGGAACCTACACAGATACGCAGTATTTT.

The gene calls are TRBV4-2 and TRBJ1-2; TRBD1 aligns across 7 bases. The germline CDR1 and CDR2 sequences are LGHNA and YNFKEQ. Unmatched junction bases numbered 10, after V lost 0 bases and J lost 0 bases. The CDR3 totals 18 residues. CDR3: CASSQERGGLGANYGYTF. The CDR3 bases are TGTGCCAGCAGCCAAGAAAGAGGGGGCCTGGGAGCTAACTATGGCTACACCTTC.

The V gene is TRBV29-1, the J gene TRBJ2-3, with a tentative D call TRBD2 (5 bases). The CDR3 is 14 residues long. Germline lookup yields CDR1 SQVTM and CDR2 ANQGSEA. The CDR3 sequence: CAGGGKIGTDTQYF. Here the CDR3 DNA reads TGCGCAGGAGGCGGTAAGATTGGCACAGATACGCAGTATTTT.

This sequence joins TRBV7-3 and TRBJ2-2, with 12 bases that match TRBD2. Germline trimming cut 4 bases from V and 3 bases from J; bases unmatched to any gene: 9. Germline CDR1 and CDR2: SGHTA and FQGTGA. The CDR3 is 18 residues long. The CDR3 spells CASSSGLAGPIHTGELFF. The CDR3 DNA reads TGTGCCAGCAGCTCGGGACTAGCGGGCCCCATCCACACCGGGGAGCTGTTTTTT. The full variable domain, its missing parts supplied by reference TRBV7-3 and TRBJ2-2, is GAGVSQTPSNKVTEKGKYVELRCDPISGHTALYWYRQSLGQGPEFLIYFQGTGAADDSGLPNDRFFAVRPEGSVSTLKIQRTERGDSAVYLCASSSGLAGPIHTGELFFGEGSRLTVL.

This chain joins TRBV11-2 and TRBJ1-3; 8 positions agree with TRBD1. The CDR3 is made up of 15 amino acids. The J segment lost 11 bases and the V segment lost 1 base, leaving 10 bases of the junction unmatched. The germline V gene has CDR1 SGHAT and CDR2 FQNNGV. CDR3 amino acids: CASSLVGTGVVPIYF. The CDR3 DNA reads as TGTGCCAGCAGCTTAGTCGGGACAGGAGTAGTTCCCATATATTTT.

V gene TRBV4-1 combines with J gene TRBJ1-2; TRBD1 agrees at 9 bases. The CDR3 length is 17 residues. Trimming took 6 bases from V and 8 from J; bases not matched to a gene: 19. The germline CDR1 and CDR2 sequences are MGHRA and YSYEKL. For the CDR3, the DNA is TGCGCCAGCAGACGTCCGGGACAGGGCCCCCATTCGGAGGGCTACACCTTC. Protein: CASRRPGQGPHSEGYTF.

The chain carries TRBV27 and TRBJ1-1; a weak D match, TRBD1 (5 bases). This CDR3 has 14 amino acids. Germline V CDR1 and CDR2: MNHEY, SMNVEV (reference sequence). Trimming took 1 base from V and 4 from J, leaving 10 bases between them. The CDR3 sequence: CASSLLGRFTEAFF. The CDR3 bases are TGTGCCAGCAGTTTATTGGGGCGATTCACTGAAGCTTTCTTT.

This CDR3 is CASSPLYGSWEQYF. The CDR3, as DNA: TGTGCCAGCAGCCCCCTGTACGGTTCGTGGGAGCAGTACTTC. The chain employs TRBV7-9 and TRBJ2-7; the D is unclear. Germline V gene sequence: CDR1 SEHNR, CDR2 FQNEAQ (reference sequence). The CDR3 runs to 14 residues. V shed 5 bases and J shed 7 bases, with 18 bases lying between them.

V usage is TRBV9 and J usage is TRBJ2-7, with D hard to call. This CDR3 has 14 amino acids. Trimming pared 0 bases from V and 0 bases from J, leaving 7 bases between. The germline CDR1 and CDR2 sequences are SGDLS and YYNGEE. DNA of the CDR3: TGTGCCAGCAGCGTAGCTACTACCTCCTACGAGCAGTACTTC. Protein sequence: CASSVATTSYEQYF.

The V call is TRBV28, the J call TRBJ2-5; a weak D match, TRBD1 (6 bases). Per germline, CDR1 MDHEN and CDR2 SYDVKM. This CDR3 contains 12 residues. V shed 6 bases and J shed 2 bases, with 7 bases lying between them. The CDR3 coding sequence is TGTGCCAGCAGACAGGGTCAAGAGACCCAGTACTTC. This sequence encodes CASRQGQETQYF.

V usage is TRBV27 and J usage is TRBJ2-3; TRBD2 might be the D (6 bases). The V and J ends lost 4 bases and 1 base respectively, with 15 bases between them. This CDR3 region has 16 residues. The germline V gene has CDR1 MNHEY and CDR2 SMNVEV (reference sequence). The CDR3 nucleotides read TGTGCCAGCAGTTCAACGGGGGTGGTCGGCACAGATACGCAGTATTTT. Translated, it gives CASSSTGVVGTDTQYF.

The chain is built from TRBV29-1 and TRBJ2-3; TRBD1 aligns across 9 bases. V trimming: 6 bases; J trimming: 7 bases; junction bases outside the gene matches: 11. The V gene's germline CDR1 is SQVTM and CDR2 ANQGSEA. This CDR3 comprises 14 residues. The CDR3 coding sequence is TGCAGCGTAGTACTTACAGGGGGCGGGAATACGCAGTATTTT. Encoded protein: CSVVLTGGGNTQYF.

In its sample, this clone was seen once. The chain recombines TRBV6-6 with TRBJ2-7; 11 positions agree with TRBD2. Germline CDR1 reads MNHNY; CDR2 reads SVGAGI (reference sequence). The J segment lost 5 bases and the V segment lost 6 bases, leaving 3 bases of the junction unmatched. CDR3 length equals 13 residues. The CDR3 DNA reads TGTGCCAGCAGAAGGGGACTAGCGGACGAGCAGTACTTC. Encoded protein: CASRRGLADEQYF.

This chain links TRBV4-3 with TRBJ2-1, with 9 bases fitting TRBD2. V trimming: 0 bases; J trimming: 6 bases; junction bases outside the gene matches: 6. Germline assignment: CDR1 LGHNA and CDR2 YSLEER. CDR3 length: 16 residues. In nucleotides, the CDR3 is TGCGCCAGCAGCCAAGATGGTAGCGGGAGTCGCAATGAGCAGTTCTTC. Protein: CASSQDGSGSRNEQFF.

The CDR3 loop is CASSLKSTGVNNEQFF. CDR3 nucleotide sequence: TGTGCCAGCAGTTTAAAGTCGACAGGAGTCAACAATGAGCAGTTCTTC. V and J are TRBV27 and TRBJ2-1, with D possibly TRBD1 on 6 matching bases. CDR3 length: 16 amino acids. The V gene lost 2 bases and the J gene lost 5 bases, with 16 bases spanning the gap. Germline V CDR1 and CDR2: MNHEY, SMNVEV (reference sequence).

The chain links TRBV9 to TRBJ2-7, with TRBD2 as a possible D gene (5 bases). Germline V gene data show CDR1 as SGDLS and CDR2 as YYNGEE. V lost 4 bases and J lost 9, with 14 bases in between. The CDR3 is 12 residues long. CDR3 sequence reads: CASSRTGWWQYF. As DNA, the CDR3 is TGTGCCAGCAGCCGGACTGGGTGGTGGCAGTACTTC.

The chain recombines TRBV11-2 with TRBJ1-1, with TRBD1 matching 9 bases. The CDR3 runs to 15 residues. V lost 6 bases, J lost 3 bases, and 8 bases stayed unmatched. The germline V gene encodes CDR1 SGHAT and CDR2 FQNNGV. In DNA, the CDR3 is TGTGCCAGCAGTACCCCGGGACAGGGTTACACTGAAGCTTTCTTT. Its translation is CASSTPGQGYTEAFF.

The chain couples TRBV7-9 to TRBJ2-1; 11 bases match TRBD2. V lost 8 bases to trimming and J lost 2 bases; unmatched junction nucleotides: 17. The CDR3 runs to 19 residues. The V gene's germline CDR1 is SEHNR and CDR2 FQNEAQ (reference sequence). CDR3 nucleotide sequence: TGTGCCAGCGATAAGGGGACTAGCGGTTTCCACGGAGCCTACAATGAGCAGTTCTTC. Protein sequence: CASDKGTSGFHGAYNEQFF.

The rearrangement links TRBV7-3 to TRBJ2-1, with 7 positions matching TRBD2. This CDR3 comprises 15 residues. Trimming at V came to 2 bases and at J to 7 bases, leaving 8 bases not matched to a gene. Germline-derived CDR1 and CDR2 are SGHTA and FQGTGA. CDR3 coding DNA: TGTGCCAGCAGCTTAGGGGCGGGAGCCAGGAATGAGCAGTTCTTC. It codes for CASSLGAGARNEQFF.